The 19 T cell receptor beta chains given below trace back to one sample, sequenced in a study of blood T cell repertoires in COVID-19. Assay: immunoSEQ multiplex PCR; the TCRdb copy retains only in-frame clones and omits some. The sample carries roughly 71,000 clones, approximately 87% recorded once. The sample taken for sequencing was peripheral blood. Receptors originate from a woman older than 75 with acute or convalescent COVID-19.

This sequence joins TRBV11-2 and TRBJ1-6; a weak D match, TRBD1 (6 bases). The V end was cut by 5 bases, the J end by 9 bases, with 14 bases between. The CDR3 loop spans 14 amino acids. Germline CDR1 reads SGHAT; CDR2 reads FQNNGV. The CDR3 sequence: CASSPQGSSSPLHF. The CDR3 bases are TGTGCCAGCAGCCCACAGGGAAGTAGTTCACCCCTCCACTTT.

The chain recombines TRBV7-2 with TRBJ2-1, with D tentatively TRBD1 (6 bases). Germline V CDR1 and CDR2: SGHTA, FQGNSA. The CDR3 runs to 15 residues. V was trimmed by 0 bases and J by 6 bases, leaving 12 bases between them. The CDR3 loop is CASSLAGIGGNEQFF. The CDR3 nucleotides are TGTGCCAGCAGCTTAGCGGGGATAGGGGGCAATGAGCAGTTCTTC.

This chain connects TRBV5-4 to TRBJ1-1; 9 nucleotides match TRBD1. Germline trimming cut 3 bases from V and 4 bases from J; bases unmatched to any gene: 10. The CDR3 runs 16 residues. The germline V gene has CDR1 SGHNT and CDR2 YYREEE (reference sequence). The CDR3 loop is CASSWGGGQGTTEAFF. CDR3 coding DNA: TGTGCCAGCAGCTGGGGAGGGGGACAGGGCACCACTGAAGCTTTCTTT.

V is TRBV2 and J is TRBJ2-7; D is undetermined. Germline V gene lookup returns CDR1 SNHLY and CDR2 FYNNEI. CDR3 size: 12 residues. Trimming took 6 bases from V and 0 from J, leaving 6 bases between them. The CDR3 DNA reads TGTGCCAGCAGCCGCGGCTCCTACGAGCAGTACTTC. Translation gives CASSRGSYEQYF.

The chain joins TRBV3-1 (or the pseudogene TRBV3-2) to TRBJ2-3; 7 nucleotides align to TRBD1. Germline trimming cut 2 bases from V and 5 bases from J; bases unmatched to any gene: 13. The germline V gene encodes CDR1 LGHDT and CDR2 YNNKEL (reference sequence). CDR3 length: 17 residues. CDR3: CASSQRTGQATGDTQYF. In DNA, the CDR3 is TGTGCCAGCAGCCAAAGAACCGGACAGGCTACAGGAGATACGCAGTATTTT.

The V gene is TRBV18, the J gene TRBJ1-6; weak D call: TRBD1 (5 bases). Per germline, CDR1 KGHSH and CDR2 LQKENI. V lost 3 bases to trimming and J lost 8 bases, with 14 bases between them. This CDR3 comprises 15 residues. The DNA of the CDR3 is TGTGCCAGCTCACCCCTACCCGCGGGGGATTCACCCCTCCACTTT. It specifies CASSPLPAGDSPLHF.

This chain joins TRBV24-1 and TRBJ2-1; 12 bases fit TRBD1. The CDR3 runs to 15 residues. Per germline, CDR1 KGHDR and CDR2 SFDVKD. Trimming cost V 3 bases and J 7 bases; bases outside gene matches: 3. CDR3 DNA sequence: TGTGCCACCAGTGATGCGGGACAGGGGGCGAATGAGCAGTTCTTC. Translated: CATSDAGQGANEQFF.

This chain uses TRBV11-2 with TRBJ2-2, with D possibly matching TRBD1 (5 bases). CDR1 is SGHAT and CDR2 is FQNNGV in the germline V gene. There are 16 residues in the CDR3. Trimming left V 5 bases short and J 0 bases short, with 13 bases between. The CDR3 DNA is TGTGCCAGCAGCCCGAAGACAGTTACGAACACCGGGGAGCTGTTTTTT. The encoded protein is CASSPKTVTNTGELFF.

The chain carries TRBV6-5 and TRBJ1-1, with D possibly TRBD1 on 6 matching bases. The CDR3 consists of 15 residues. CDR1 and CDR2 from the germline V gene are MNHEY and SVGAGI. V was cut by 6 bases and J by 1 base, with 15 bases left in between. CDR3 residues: CASRSTGQQNTEAFF. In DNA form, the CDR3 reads TGTGCCAGCAGATCCACTGGACAGCAGAACACTGAAGCTTTCTTT.

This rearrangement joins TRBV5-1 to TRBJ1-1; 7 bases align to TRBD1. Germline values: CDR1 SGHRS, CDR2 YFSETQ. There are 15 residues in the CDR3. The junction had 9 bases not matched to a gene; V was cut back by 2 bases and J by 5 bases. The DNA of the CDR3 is TGCGCCAGCAGCTTTGGACAGGCTAGTATGACTGAAGCTTTCTTT. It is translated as CASSFGQASMTEAFF.

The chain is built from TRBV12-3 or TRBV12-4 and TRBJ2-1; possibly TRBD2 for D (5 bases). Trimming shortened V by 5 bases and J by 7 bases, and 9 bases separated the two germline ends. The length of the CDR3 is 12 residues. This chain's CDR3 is CASSRDSNEQFF. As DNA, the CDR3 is TGTGCCAGCAGTCGGGATTCTAATGAGCAGTTCTTC.

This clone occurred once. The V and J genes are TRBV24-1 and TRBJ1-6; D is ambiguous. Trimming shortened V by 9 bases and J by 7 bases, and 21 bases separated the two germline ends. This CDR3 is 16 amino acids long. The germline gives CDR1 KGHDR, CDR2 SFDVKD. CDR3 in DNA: TGTGCCACCGAAAGGAGGAGCGCGGAAGAGAATTCACCCCTCCACTTT. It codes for CATERRSAEENSPLHF.

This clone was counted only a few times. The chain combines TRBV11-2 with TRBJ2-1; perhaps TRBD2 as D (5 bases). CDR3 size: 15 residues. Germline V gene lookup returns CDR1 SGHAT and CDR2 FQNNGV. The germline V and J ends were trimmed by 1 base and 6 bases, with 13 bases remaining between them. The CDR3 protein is CASSLGGRRSNEQFF. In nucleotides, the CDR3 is TGTGCCAGCAGCTTAGGAGGGAGACGCAGCAATGAGCAGTTCTTC. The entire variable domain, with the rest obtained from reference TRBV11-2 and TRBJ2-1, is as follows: EAGVAQSPRYKIIEKRQSVAFWCNPISGHATLYWYQQILGQGPKLLIQFQNNGVVDDSQLPKDRFSAERLKGVDSTLKIQPAKLEDSAVYLCASSLGGRRSNEQFFGPGTRLTVL.

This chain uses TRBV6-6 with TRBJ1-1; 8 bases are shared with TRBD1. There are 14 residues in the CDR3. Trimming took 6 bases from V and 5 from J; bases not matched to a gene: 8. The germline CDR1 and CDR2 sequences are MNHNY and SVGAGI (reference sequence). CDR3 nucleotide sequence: TGTGCCAGCAGCCGACGAACAGGGGGGACTGAAGCTTTCTTT. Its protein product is CASSRRTGGTEAFF.

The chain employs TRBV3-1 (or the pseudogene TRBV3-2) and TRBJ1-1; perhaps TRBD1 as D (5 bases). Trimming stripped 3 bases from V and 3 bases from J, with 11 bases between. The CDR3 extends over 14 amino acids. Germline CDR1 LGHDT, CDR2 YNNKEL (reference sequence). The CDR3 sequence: CASSQPAGDTEAFF. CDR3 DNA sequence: TGTGCCAGCAGCCAGCCCGCGGGGGACACTGAAGCTTTCTTT.

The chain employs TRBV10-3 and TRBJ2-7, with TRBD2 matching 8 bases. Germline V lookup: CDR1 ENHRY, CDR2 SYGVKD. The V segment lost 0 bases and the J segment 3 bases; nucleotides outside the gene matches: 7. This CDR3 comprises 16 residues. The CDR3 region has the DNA TGTGCCATCAGTGAGTCTCAGGGACTAGATGACTACGAGCAGTACTTC. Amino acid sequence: CAISESQGLDDYEQYF.

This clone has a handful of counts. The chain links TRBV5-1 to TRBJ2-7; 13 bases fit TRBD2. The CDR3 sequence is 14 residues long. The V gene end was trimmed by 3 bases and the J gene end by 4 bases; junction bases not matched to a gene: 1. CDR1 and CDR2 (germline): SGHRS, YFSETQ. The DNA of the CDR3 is TGCGCCAGCAGCTCACTAGCGGGGGGGTACGAGCAGTACTTC. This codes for CASSSLAGGYEQYF. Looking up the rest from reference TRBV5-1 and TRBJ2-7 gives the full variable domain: KAGVTQTPRYLIKTRGQQVTLSCSPISGHRSVSWYQQTPGQGLQFLFEYFSETQRNKGNFPGRFSGRQFSNSRSEMNVSTLELGDSALYLCASSSLAGGYEQYFGPGTRLTVT.

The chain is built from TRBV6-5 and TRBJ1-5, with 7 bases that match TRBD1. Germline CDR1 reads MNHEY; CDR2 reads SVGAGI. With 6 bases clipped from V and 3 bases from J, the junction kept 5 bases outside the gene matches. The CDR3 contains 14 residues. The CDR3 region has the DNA TGTGCCAGCAGCCTCCAGGGGGACAATCAGCCCCAGCATTTT. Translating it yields CASSLQGDNQPQHF.

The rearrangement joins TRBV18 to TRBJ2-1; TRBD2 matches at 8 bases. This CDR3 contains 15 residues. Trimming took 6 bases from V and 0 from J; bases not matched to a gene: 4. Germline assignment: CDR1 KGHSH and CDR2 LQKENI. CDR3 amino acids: CASSQSGSSYNEQFF. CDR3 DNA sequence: TGTGCCAGCTCGCAAAGCGGGAGCTCCTACAATGAGCAGTTCTTC.